What follows describes a single TCR beta chain. This sample was taken from a study of T cell changes during pregnancy in multiple sclerosis. V was pared by 5 bases and J by 5 bases, with 5 bases of the junction left unmatched. Germline V gives CDR1 MDHEN, CDR2 SYDVKM. This CDR3 is 15 amino acids long. Method: immunoSEQ multiplex PCR; TCRdb's copy keeps in-frame clones and lacks some. In the table there are around 80,000 clones, around 90% of which are singletons. The TCR originated in a female donor with multiple sclerosis, enrolled in a pregnancy study. This sequence joins TRBV28 and TRBJ2-3; 12 bases line up with TRBD2. Material: peripheral blood, obtained before pregnancy. The CDR3 loop reads CASSDLAGGQDTQYF. For the CDR3, the DNA is TGTGCCAGCAGTGACCTAGCGGGAGGGCAAGATACGCAGTATTTT.